This entry features one T cell receptor beta chain sequence. This entry belongs to a study of blood T cell repertoires in COVID-19. Study background: From T cells, B-cell-depleted T cells, or PBMCs came the material, which was cDNA or gDNA.

CDR1 LGHNA and CDR2 YNFKEQ come from the germline V gene. The CDR3 loop spans 15 amino acids. J was trimmed by 3 bases and V by 4 bases; bases with no gene match: 7. Authors' methods: Reference gene primers were amplified, and this amplification served to estimate nucleated cell counts. Profiled with immunoSEQ multiplex PCR; TCRdb holds only in-frame clones, not every one. Clone size and the V and J calls come from that table; the DNA yielded D and trimming. Here the sample spans about 220,000 clones, about 78% being singletons. Sequenced sample: peripheral blood. This clonotype originated in an older woman with acute or convalescent COVID-19. The chain employs TRBV4-2 and TRBJ2-7, with TRBD1 identical over 9 bases. The CDR3 region has the DNA TGTGCCAGCAGCCCGGGACAGGGAGGAAGCTACGAGCAGTACTTC. Translated: CASSPGQGGSYEQYF.